This T cell receptor (beta chain) was captured in a study of blood T cell repertoires in COVID-19. The overall study: Researchers got acute and convalescent COVID-19 samples from the United States, Italy and Spain. In each case, the material was cDNA or gDNA derived from T cells, B-cell-depleted T cells, or PBMCs.

The CDR3 has 15 amino acids. The germline CDR1 and CDR2 sequences are SGHTA and FQGTGA. The V and J ends lost 3 bases and 4 bases respectively, with 16 bases between them. As originally analysed: Amplifying reference gene primers gave estimates of nucleated cell counts. Profiled with immunoSEQ multiplex PCR; TCRdb holds only in-frame clones, not every one. V, J and clone size were drawn from that table, and D and trimming were deduced from the DNA. This table holds over 90,000 clones, about 88% found once. The TCR sequence derives from a human donor in a cohort sampled during active COVID-19. The chain links TRBV7-3 to TRBJ2-7; D possibly corresponds to TRBD1 (5 bases). Specimen: peripheral blood. The CDR3 here is CASSFGPGRVYEQYF. The CDR3 bases are TGTGCCAGCAGCTTCGGTCCCGGCAGGGTGTACGAGCAGTACTTC.